The table lists the clone carrying this T cell receptor (beta chain) with a few counts. Different DNA sequences within this sample yield the same CDR3. Participants, about 18 to 90 years old, spanned about 26 US areas. Before being deemed recovered, Cohort 3 donors had two negative PCRs, clearance, or symptom resolution. The V gene's germline CDR1 is MNHNS and CDR2 SASEGT. CDR3 length equals 12 residues. The ends were cut back, 2 bases at V and 4 bases at J, with 6 bases in the middle. Per the original methods: From reference gene primer amplification, estimates of nucleated cell counts were derived. TCRdb keeps only in-frame clones here, not all; method: immunoSEQ multiplex PCR. V and J calls and clone size are those listed in that table; D and trimming were worked out from the DNA. The data show 250,000 to 350,000 clones, 70% to 90% seen once. The data were obtained in a study of blood T cell repertoires in COVID-19.

The V gene is TRBV6-1, the J gene TRBJ2-7; D remains ambiguous. The source is a woman aged 25 to 39 who had recovered from COVID-19. Source material: PBMCs or T cells enriched from blood (not recorded which). CDR3 region: CASSERGYEQYF. The CDR3 DNA follows: TGTGCCAGCAGTGAACGAGGATACGAGCAGTACTTC.